This entry is about one T cell receptor (beta chain). What it binds is unknown. Naive CD4+ cells were CD45RA-selected; the remaining cells were memory. The germline CDR1 and CDR2 sequences are SEHNR and FQNEAQ (reference sequence). The CDR3 runs 14 residues. V gave up 5 bases and J gave up 4 bases; unmatched junction bases: 5. These data belong to a study of shared clonotypes between healthy human individuals. Produced via immunoSEQ multiplex PCR; TCRdb's table is partial and in-frame only. The sample holds around 2.1 million clones; more than 90% are singletons and the top ten take approximately 0.13%. Overall study findings and caveats: Tissue TCR repertoires likely differ from these blood-only repertoires.

This receptor was obtained from a man aged 18 to 29 in good health. The sequenced sample was naive CD4+ T cells sorted from blood. As to subset: CD45RA+ positively selected. The V and J genes are TRBV7-9 and TRBJ2-5; 9 bases agree with TRBD2. This chain's CDR3 is CASSRRGGPETQYF. For the CDR3, the DNA is TGTGCCAGCAGCCGGCGGGGGGGCCCAGAGACCCAGTACTTC.